The 4 T cell receptor beta chains below were found in one sample sequenced in a study of Ad26.COV2.S vaccination and SARS-CoV-2 variants. Method: immunoSEQ multiplex PCR; TCRdb's copy keeps in-frame clones and lacks some. The repertoire holds 300,000 to 400,000 clones, around nine tenths seen once, with about 3.5% in the top ten. Treatment meaning: 15 to 20 received Ad26.COV2.S at low or high dose, single or two shots; several received placebo; per-sample allocation not given. Material that was analyzed had been drawn on day 63 after the first vaccine or placebo injection. This specimen was peripheral blood, taken in a trial of Ad26.COV2.S vaccine versus placebo. These receptors all come from a person between 18 and 59 years old who received the Ad26.COV2.S COVID-19 vaccine or a placebo.

The chain is built from TRBV4-2 and TRBJ1-3; D is undetermined. V lost 6 bases and J 4 bases, leaving 13 bases between the germline ends. Germline values: CDR1 LGHNA, CDR2 YNFKEQ. CDR3 size: 14 residues. The DNA for the CDR3 is TGTGCCAGCAGAGGCATTTCTGACGGAAACACCATATATTTT. Protein: CASRGISDGNTIYF.

This chain links TRBV19 with TRBJ1-1; D is ambiguous. Germline CDR1 is LNHDA and CDR2 is SQIVND (reference sequence). The CDR3 contains 13 residues. V dropped 6 bases and J dropped 1 base, with 9 bases sitting between them. The CDR3 is CASRLNRNTEAFF. The CDR3 DNA reads as TGTGCCAGTAGACTAAATAGGAACACTGAAGCTTTCTTT.

The rearrangement joins TRBV29-1 to TRBJ2-3, with 8 bases aligning to TRBD2. V lost 5 bases to trimming and J lost 3 bases; unmatched junction nucleotides: 7. The CDR3 length is 14 residues. CDR1 SQVTM and CDR2 ANQGSEA come from the germline V gene. The CDR3 region has the DNA TGCAGCGTTCACTCCGGGGGGGGAACAGATACGCAGTATTTT. Translating gives CSVHSGGGTDTQYF.

V usage is TRBV25-1 and J usage is TRBJ2-2, with 9 bases aligning to TRBD1. The CDR3 consists of 18 residues. Germline CDR1 MGHDK, CDR2 SYGVNS. The V segment lost 3 bases and the J segment 6 bases; nucleotides outside the gene matches: 14. The CDR3 reads CASSDPGTGRLIAGELFF. CDR3 nucleotides: TGTGCCAGCAGTGACCCCGGGACAGGGCGGTTAATCGCCGGGGAGCTGTTTTTT.